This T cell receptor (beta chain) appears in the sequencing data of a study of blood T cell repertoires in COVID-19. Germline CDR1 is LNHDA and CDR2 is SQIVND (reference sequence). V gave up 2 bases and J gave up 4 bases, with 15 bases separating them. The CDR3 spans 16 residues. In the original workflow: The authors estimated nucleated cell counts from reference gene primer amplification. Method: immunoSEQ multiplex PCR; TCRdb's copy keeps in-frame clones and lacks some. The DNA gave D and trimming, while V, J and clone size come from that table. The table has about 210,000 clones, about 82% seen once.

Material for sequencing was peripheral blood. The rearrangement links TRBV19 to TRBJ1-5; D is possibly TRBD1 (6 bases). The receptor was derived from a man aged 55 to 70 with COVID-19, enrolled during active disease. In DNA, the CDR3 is TGTGCCAGTAGTATAAGAGGAGGGAGGGGGAATCAGCCCCAGCATTTT. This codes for CASSIRGGRGNQPQHF.